The 20 T cell receptor beta chains below were found in one sample sequenced in a study of response to subunit inactivated influenza vaccine. In TCRdb, the RT-PCR reads were re-called with MiXCR into one record per CDR3 protein. The sample contains 610,000 or so distinct CDR3 sequences, 14% of which appear only once. The specimen comprised PBMCs from blood, sampled roughly 13 days after vaccination. The receptors stem from a man aged 50 to 59 who received an inactivated influenza vaccine.

This clonotype was detected only a few times. The V gene is TRBV7-2, the J gene TRBJ1-5; a possible D gene is TRBD1 (5 bases). CDR1 and CDR2 from the germline V gene are SGHTA and FQGNSA. This CDR3 has 15 residues. Trimming took 0 bases from V and 4 from J, leaving 10 bases between them. CDR3 in amino acids: CASSLAAGRNQPQHF. As DNA, the CDR3 is TGTGCCAGCAGCTTAGCGGCAGGGCGGAATCAGCCCCAGCATTTT. The complete variable domain, with remaining parts taken from reference TRBV7-2 and TRBJ1-5, reads GAGVSQSPSNKVTEKGKDVELRCDPISGHTALYWYRQSLGQGLEFLIYFQGNSAPDKSGLPSDRFSAERTGGSVSTLTIQRTQQEDSAVYLCASSLAAGRNQPQHFGDGTRLSIL.

The V call is TRBV20-1, the J call TRBJ2-1; D is possibly TRBD1 or TRBD2 (5 bases each). Germline-derived CDR1 and CDR2 are DFQATT and SNEGSKA (reference sequence). V was shortened by 6 bases and J by 7 bases, with 16 bases between the two germline ends. The CDR3 is made up of 13 amino acids. The CDR3 sequence is CSAGGGRSNEQFF. Here the CDR3 DNA reads TGCAGTGCGGGTGGGGGAAGGAGTAATGAGCAGTTCTTC.

The sample holds many counts of this clonotype. V gene TRBV4-1 combines with J gene TRBJ2-4, with 7 bases identical to TRBD2. V shed 0 bases and J 0 bases; nucleotides not matched to a gene: 20. The CDR3 consists of 22 residues. Germline V gene data show CDR1 as MGHRA and CDR2 as YSYEKL. This chain's CDR3 is CASSQDSGLGGRAPLAKNIQYF. CDR3 DNA: TGCGCCAGCAGCCAAGATTCAGGCCTCGGGGGGAGGGCCCCTTTAGCCAAAAACATTCAGTACTTC.

Ten or more counts support this clonotype. This chain connects TRBV10-2 to TRBJ2-3; D is unclear. The V end was cut by 6 bases, the J end by 2 bases, with 3 bases between. The germline V gene encodes CDR1 WSHSY and CDR2 SAAADI. This CDR3 spans 11 amino acids. CDR3 residues: CASSATDTQYF. CDR3 bases: TGCGCCAGCAGCGCCACAGATACGCAGTATTTT.

This clonotype was counted a few times. The J gene is TRBJ2-7, the V gene TRBV29-1; tentative D call: TRBD2 (6 bases). Germline CDR1 is SQVTM and CDR2 is ANQGSEA. V lost 1 base to trimming and J lost 0 bases, with 16 bases between them. The CDR3 loop spans 16 amino acids. The CDR3 region has the DNA TGCAGCGTTGAAGTGGCGGGGCTGGGGCCCTCCTACGAGCAGTACTTC. This gives the protein CSVEVAGLGPSYEQYF.

This rearrangement joins TRBV12-3 or TRBV12-4 to TRBJ2-7; D is undetermined. V was clipped by 8 bases and J by 3 bases, with 17 bases between them. CDR3 length: 14 amino acids. CDR3 region: CASARTTRSYEQYF. CDR3 nucleotides: TGTGCCAGCGCAAGAACGACCCGGAGCTACGAGCAGTACTTC.

This chain uses TRBV6-1 with TRBJ2-1; 13 bases line up with TRBD2. The ends lost 4 bases at V and 9 bases at J; junction bases unmatched: 3. Germline CDR1 reads MNHNS; CDR2 reads SASEGT. This CDR3 comprises 14 residues. CDR3 amino acids: CASSGTSGSREQFF. In DNA, the CDR3 is TGTGCCAGCAGTGGGACTAGCGGGAGCCGTGAGCAGTTCTTC.

Many counts were recorded for this clonotype. V and J are TRBV4-3 and TRBJ1-4; D is perhaps TRBD1 (6 bases). Trimming left V 0 bases short and J 5 bases short, with 10 bases between. Germline CDR1 reads LGHNA; CDR2 reads YSLEER. This CDR3 region has 15 residues. This chain's CDR3 is CASSQEDSSNEKLFF. The CDR3 nucleotides are TGCGCCAGCAGCCAAGAGGACAGCTCAAATGAAAAACTGTTTTTT.

This clonotype was observed a few times. The chain is built from TRBV6-5 and TRBJ2-3, with 11 bases that match TRBD1. The CDR3 is 14 residues long. Germline V gene lookup returns CDR1 MNHEY and CDR2 SVGAGI. J gave up 8 bases and V 4 bases, and 5 bases lay outside the gene matches. The CDR3 is CASSSGTGGFTQYF. Written as DNA, the CDR3 is TGTGCCAGCAGTTCCGGGACAGGGGGATTTACGCAGTATTTT.

This clonotype was picked up many times. This sequence joins TRBV18 and TRBJ2-5; the D gene could be TRBD1 or TRBD2 (5 bases each). This CDR3 has 15 amino acids. Trimming stripped 3 bases from V and 2 bases from J, with 13 bases between. Germline CDR1 KGHSH, CDR2 LQKENI. Here the CDR3 reads CASSPNRDRQETQYF. The CDR3 DNA reads as TGTGCCAGCTCACCCAACCGGGACCGACAAGAGACCCAGTACTTC.

The V and J genes are TRBV20-1 and TRBJ2-7, with 10 nucleotides matching TRBD2. The CDR3 has 16 amino acids. CDR1 is DFQATT, CDR2 SNEGSKA, per germline (reference sequence). Germline trimming cut 3 bases from V and 3 bases from J; bases unmatched to any gene: 11. The CDR3 spells CSASASGSSPHYEQYF. The CDR3 nucleotides read TGCAGTGCTAGCGCTAGCGGGAGTTCACCCCACTACGAGCAGTACTTC.

This clonotype occurred a few times. V gene TRBV9 combines with J gene TRBJ2-2; 7 bases line up with TRBD2. Germline V gene data show CDR1 as SGDLS and CDR2 as YYNGEE. Trimming at V came to 4 bases and at J to 5 bases, leaving 8 bases not matched to a gene. There are 15 residues in the CDR3. CDR3 DNA: TGTGCCAGCAGCCCAGGACTAGTATCAACCGGGGAGCTGTTTTTT. Amino acid sequence: CASSPGLVSTGELFF.

This clonotype was recorded a few times. The genes are TRBV20-1 and TRBJ1-5; D is perhaps TRBD1 (6 bases). The CDR3 is made up of 15 amino acids. Trimming stripped 4 bases from V and 2 bases from J, with 15 bases between. The germline gives CDR1 DFQATT, CDR2 SNEGSKA (reference sequence). The CDR3 loop is CSAMSGVSGNQPQHF. For the CDR3, the DNA is TGCAGTGCTATGTCAGGGGTCTCTGGCAATCAGCCCCAGCATTTT.

This clonotype was counted at least ten times. The chain links TRBV5-1 to TRBJ2-3; D unclear. Between the trimmed V and J ends, which lost 4 bases and 0 bases, there was a span of 15 bases. CDR1 is SGHRS, CDR2 YFSETQ, per germline. This CDR3 comprises 16 residues. The CDR3 DNA reads TGCGCCAGCAGCCCACTTGGGGTGGGGAGCACAGATACGCAGTATTTT. The encoded protein is CASSPLGVGSTDTQYF.

This clonotype was counted only a few times. The chain has TRBV20-1 and TRBJ2-3; 10 nucleotides match TRBD2. The J segment lost 4 bases and the V segment lost 3 bases, leaving 7 bases of the junction unmatched. Per the germline V gene, CDR1 is DFQATT and CDR2 is SNEGSKA (reference sequence). The CDR3 totals 15 residues. The CDR3 DNA reads TGCAGTGCTAGCCGAGCGGGGGGGCAGGCAGATACGCAGTATTTT. This gives the protein CSASRAGGQADTQYF.

The chain combines TRBV20-1 with TRBJ2-7, with D unresolved. This CDR3 has 16 amino acids. Trimming took 0 bases from V and 2 from J, leaving 17 bases between them. The germline gives CDR1 DFQATT, CDR2 SNEGSKA (reference sequence). The CDR3 here is CSARDPNEGVPYEQYF. The CDR3 coding sequence is TGCAGTGCTAGAGATCCGAACGAAGGAGTCCCCTACGAGCAGTACTTC.

The sample holds a few counts of this clonotype. The chain joins TRBV24-1 to TRBJ2-1; tentatively, D is TRBD2 (6 bases). In germline, CDR1 is KGHDR, CDR2 SFDVKD. This CDR3 is 16 amino acids long. Trimming took 4 bases from V and 0 from J, leaving 12 bases between them. CDR3 region: CATSEIAVSSYNEQFF. The DNA for the CDR3 is TGTGCCACCAGTGAAATAGCGGTTAGCTCCTACAATGAGCAGTTCTTC.

The chain is built from TRBV20-1 and TRBJ1-1; TRBD1 is a possible D gene (5 bases). The CDR3 extends over 13 amino acids. V dropped 6 bases and J dropped 6 bases, with 17 bases sitting between them. CDR1 DFQATT and CDR2 SNEGSKA come from the germline V gene (reference sequence). Here the CDR3 DNA reads TGCAGTGCCCCTCCGGGGGGTAGCGCTGAAGCTTTCTTT. This gives the protein CSAPPGGSAEAFF.

This clonotype was observed a handful of times. CDR3 sequence: CASATGGSNTQYF. CDR3 nucleotide sequence: TGTGCCAGCGCGACCGGAGGATCCAATACGCAGTATTTT. V gene TRBV7-3 combines with J gene TRBJ2-3; tentative D call: TRBD2 (5 bases). CDR1 is SGHTA and CDR2 is FQGTGA in the germline V gene. The CDR3 is 13 amino acids. V dropped 8 bases and J dropped 7 bases, with 16 bases sitting between them.

This clonotype was observed at least ten times. J is TRBJ2-5 and V is TRBV20-1; TRBD2 aligns across 8 bases. The CDR3 is 15 residues long. Trimming took 6 bases from V and 4 from J; bases not matched to a gene: 13. CDR1 and CDR2 from the germline V gene are DFQATT and SNEGSKA (reference sequence). The CDR3 DNA reads TGCAGTGCCGGTAGAGCCAGCGGGAGACCAGAGACCCAGTACTTC. Encoded protein: CSAGRASGRPETQYF.